These 18 T cell receptor beta chains came from one sample sequenced in a study of glioma-infiltrating T cells (dated by TCRdb to about 2016). TCRdb shows the sequencer as Illumina MiSeq. The iRepertoire nested amplicon-rescue multiplex PCR (arm-PCR) platform was used to amplify TCR alpha and beta CDR3 regions from RNA. The public reads were run again by TCRdb, first through fastp at Q25 and then through MiXCR, and only productive beta chains were kept. For every CDR3 protein sequence, its rows merge into one entry that carries the most common genes and DNA. Here the sample has more than 85,000 distinct CDR3 sequences; less than 30% occur a single time. The ten top clones hold about a third of the sample. The sample taken for sequencing was glioma tissue, nonneoplastic brain tissue, or PBMCs (not recorded which). These receptor sequences come from a human donor with low-grade glioma or glioblastoma, undergoing nonglioma brain surgery, or in good health (not recorded which).

In DNA form, the CDR3 reads TGTGCCAGCAGTTTGGATCAATATAATTCACCCCTCCACTTT. Protein: CASSLDQYNSPLHF. V is TRBV12-3 or TRBV12-4 and J is TRBJ1-6; D gene uncertain. V shed 3 bases and J shed 4 bases, with 7 bases lying between them. The CDR3 consists of 14 residues.

This clonotype was observed a single time. With a much larger clone just one base away, this may be a read error. This chain links TRBV3-1 with TRBJ2-1; TRBD1 might be the D (6 bases). The CDR3 totals 15 residues. Trimming removed 9 bases at V and 4 bases at J, with 19 bases between. Germline assignment: CDR1 LGHDT and CDR2 YNNKEL (reference sequence). CDR3 loop: CARRQGGLSYNEQFF. Written as DNA, the CDR3 is TGTGCCAGGAGGCAAGGGGGTTTGAGTTACAATGAGCAGTTCTTC.

This clonotype was seen many times. V gene TRBV27 combines with J gene TRBJ2-1, with D possibly TRBD1 on 6 matching bases. Germline V gene data show CDR1 as MNHEY and CDR2 as SMNVEV (reference sequence). The CDR3 spans 16 residues. V lost 7 bases and J 0 bases, leaving 16 bases between the germline ends. The chain's CDR3 is CASTPTGDNSYNEQFF. CDR3 coding DNA: TGTGCCAGCACCCCGACAGGAGATAACTCCTACAATGAGCAGTTCTTC.

This clonotype has a count of ten or more. The CDR3 loop reads CSASHQGTSLKEQYF. CDR3 coding DNA: TGCAGTGCTTCTCACCAGGGTACCTCTTTAAAGGAGCAGTACTTC. The chain links TRBV20-1 to TRBJ2-7; possibly TRBD1 for D (5 bases). The CDR3 covers 15 residues. Germline values: CDR1 DFQATT, CDR2 SNEGSKA (reference sequence). Between the trimmed V and J ends, which lost 5 bases and 7 bases, there was a span of 24 bases.

This clonotype was seen at least ten times. V and J are TRBV18 and TRBJ2-5; D tentatively fits TRBD1 or TRBD2 (5 bases each). CDR3 length equals 14 residues. V lost 2 bases, J lost 1 base, and 8 bases lay in between. Germline V gene data show CDR1 as KGHSH and CDR2 as LQKENI. The CDR3 region has the DNA TGTGCCAGCTCACCAAGTGGGGGCCAAGAGACCCAGTACTTC. Its translation: CASSPSGGQETQYF.

This clonotype was recorded many times. This chain uses TRBV28 with TRBJ2-7; a possible D gene is TRBD1 (5 bases). Per germline, CDR1 MDHEN and CDR2 SYDVKM. V was pared by 6 bases and J by 3 bases, with 15 bases between. There are 14 residues in the CDR3. CDR3 protein: CASSLQTVVYEQYF. The CDR3 nucleotides are TGTGCCAGCAGCCTACAGACAGTAGTCTACGAGCAGTACTTC.

This clonotype has ten or more counts. V gene TRBV3-1 combines with J gene TRBJ2-5, with D perhaps assigned TRBD1 or TRBD2 (5 bases each). Per the germline V gene, CDR1 is LGHDT and CDR2 is YNNKEL (reference sequence). This CDR3 comprises 16 residues. V was shortened by 0 bases and J by 3 bases, with 14 bases between the two germline ends. The CDR3 region is CASSQEGAGRKETQYF. CDR3 coding DNA: TGTGCCAGCAGCCAAGAAGGGGCAGGGAGAAAAGAGACCCAGTACTTC.

To note about this clonotype: An end of the junction does not agree with germline; a read error may underlie this. The genes are TRBV6-1 and TRBJ2-5; no clear D gene. Germline V lookup: CDR1 MNHNS, CDR2 SASEGT. CDR3 size: 11 residues. The CDR3 bases are TGTGAAAGCAGTGAAGCGTTGACCCAGCACTTC. Encoded protein: CESSEALTQHF.

This clonotype was seen a few times. The chain links TRBV29-1 to TRBJ2-5; D not resolved. There are 15 residues in the CDR3. Trimming took 3 bases from V and 5 from J, leaving 19 bases between them. Germline V gene data show CDR1 as SQVTM and CDR2 as ANQGSEA. CDR3 sequence reads: CSVEAYALPGETQYF. Here the CDR3 DNA reads TGCAGCGTTGAGGCTTATGCCTTGCCGGGCGAGACCCAGTACTTC.

Regarding this clonotype: This sequence may be a read error, since a much larger clone differs from it by one base. This chain connects TRBV24-1 to TRBJ2-1; possible D gene TRBD2, 6 bases. CDR1 KGHDR and CDR2 SFDVKD come from the germline V gene. This CDR3 has 16 amino acids. V lost 3 bases and J lost 3, with 14 bases in between. In DNA form, the CDR3 reads TGTGCCACCAGTGATCGACTAGTGGGAATCTACAATGAGCAGTTCTTC. Translating it yields CATSDRLVGIYNEQFF.

At least ten counts were recorded for this clonotype. The chain has TRBV10-3 and TRBJ1-1; D may be TRBD1 (6 bases). CDR3 length equals 14 residues. Trimming cost V 6 bases and J 0 bases, with 11 bases left between them. The germline CDR1 and CDR2 sequences are ENHRY and SYGVKD. For the CDR3, the DNA is TGTGCCATCAGACTAGGGGACATGAACACTGAAGCTTTCTTT. Its translation: CAIRLGDMNTEAFF.

This clonotype was seen many times. The V gene is TRBV7-2, the J gene TRBJ2-1; D perhaps matches TRBD1 (5 bases). The ends were cut back, 4 bases at V and 2 bases at J, with 6 bases in the middle. The germline V gene encodes CDR1 SGHTA and CDR2 FQGNSA. The CDR3 length is 13 residues. CDR3 DNA sequence: TGTGCCAGCAGCTCGGACACCTACAATGAGCAGTTCTTC. It yields the protein CASSSDTYNEQFF.

This clonotype was observed a few times. The rearrangement joins TRBV29-1 to TRBJ2-1; 10 bases match TRBD1. The ends lost 7 bases at V and 5 bases at J; junction bases unmatched: 5. Per germline, CDR1 SQVTM and CDR2 ANQGSEA. The CDR3 is made up of 13 amino acids. The CDR3 nucleotides are TGCAGCGGGGCGGGGACAGGGGACAATGAGCAGTTCTTC. This gives the protein CSGAGTGDNEQFF.

This clonotype showed up many times. J is TRBJ1-1 and V is TRBV7-9, with D perhaps TRBD1 (6 bases). Germline CDR1 SEHNR, CDR2 FQNEAQ (reference sequence). The CDR3 consists of 14 residues. The V end lost 7 bases, the J end lost 0 bases, and 12 bases lay between the germline ends. In nucleotides, the CDR3 is TGTGCCAGCACCCAGGGGAACGTGAACACTGAAGCTTTCTTT. Its protein is CASTQGNVNTEAFF.

CDR3 residues: CASSEKSPGEKLFF. DNA for the CDR3: TGTGCCAGCAGTGAGAAGAGTCCTGGTGAAAAACTGTTTTTT. The J gene is TRBJ1-4, the V gene TRBV2; D unresolved. This CDR3 has 14 residues. Per germline, CDR1 SNHLY and CDR2 FYNNEI. Trimming left V 3 bases short and J 7 bases short, with 12 bases between.

This clonotype was observed a handful of times. The chain recombines TRBV6-2 or TRBV6-3 with TRBJ1-1; D possibly corresponds to TRBD1 (5 bases). The germline V gene encodes CDR1 MNHEY and CDR2 SVGEGT. There are 12 residues in the CDR3. With 5 bases removed from V and 9 bases from J, the gap between germline ends came to 13 bases. The DNA of the CDR3 is TGTGCCAGCAGTGGCCGACAGCTTAAAGCTTTCTTT. Protein sequence: CASSGRQLKAFF.

With regard to this clonotype: One end of the junction varies from germline; a read error may be responsible. V is TRBV20-1 and J is TRBJ1-3; D not resolved. The CDR3 consists of 13 residues. CDR1 and CDR2 (germline): DFQATT, SNEGSKA (reference sequence). CDR3 DNA sequence: TGCAGTGCGTTTCAGTCTCTGGGAAGCACCATATGTTTT. Its translation is CSAFQSLGSTICF.

This clonotype was counted many times. The rearrangement links TRBV6-2 or TRBV6-3 to TRBJ2-3, with 8 bases lining up with TRBD1. The CDR3 runs 17 residues. Germline CDR1 MNHEY, CDR2 SVGEGT. After removal of 6 bases from V and 2 bases from J, the junction contained 13 bases not matched to a gene. CDR3 DNA sequence: TGTGCCAGCAGAACCGGGACAGGCCCATATTACACAGATACGCAGTATTTT. This translates into CASRTGTGPYYTDTQYF.